These 9 T cell receptor beta chains were sequenced from one sample in a study of CD8+ T cells in alopecia areata. Following extraction, RNA underwent reverse transcription to cDNA, which served as the sequencing template. Assay used: immunoSEQ multiplex PCR; TCRdb lists only in-frame clones, some missing. The sample holds more than 200,000 clones, approximately 40% seen once. The treatment denotes: oral pan-JAK inhibitor, 5-10 mg twice daily. Sequencing used CD4+ T cells sorted from blood, obtained at roughly week 36, from a patient treated with tofacitinib. Receptors originate from a human donor with alopecia areata.

The gene calls are TRBV4-1 and TRBJ2-1; D is unresolved. V was clipped by 0 bases and J by 7 bases, with 7 bases between them. From germline, CDR1 is MGHRA and CDR2 YSYEKL. The CDR3 contains 13 residues. The CDR3 spells CASSQDDGNEQFF. CDR3 nucleotide sequence: TGCGCCAGCAGCCAAGATGACGGGAATGAGCAGTTCTTC.

V and J are TRBV30 and TRBJ1-5, with 9 bases fitting TRBD1. This CDR3 spans 15 amino acids. V gave up 5 bases and J gave up 7 bases; unmatched junction bases: 12. Germline V gene lookup returns CDR1 GTSNPN and CDR2 SVGIG (reference sequence). CDR3 sequence reads: CAWSSLDRGGQPQHF. CDR3 nucleotides: TGTGCCTGGTCCTCACTGGACAGGGGAGGACAGCCCCAGCATTTT. Full variable domain (missing parts from reference TRBV30 and TRBJ1-5): SQTIHQWPATLVQPVGSPLSLECTVEGTSNPNLYWYRQAAGRGLQLLFYSVGIGQISSEVPQNLSASRPQDRQFILSSKKLLLSDSGFYLCAWSSLDRGGQPQHFGDGTRLSIL.

This clone was observed a handful of times. The chain employs TRBV5-6 and TRBJ2-2; D is undetermined. Germline CDR1 SGHDT, CDR2 YYEEEE. There are 12 residues in the CDR3. The V end lost 3 bases, the J end lost 7 bases, and 7 bases lay between the germline ends. The CDR3 region has the DNA TGTGCCAGCAGCTGGGGAAACGGGGAGCTGTTTTTT. This gives the protein CASSWGNGELFF. Supplemented by reference TRBV5-6 and TRBJ2-2, the full variable domain reads DAGVTQSPTHLIKTRGQQVTLRCSPKSGHDTVSWYQQALGQGPQFIFQYYEEEERQRGNFPDRFSGHQFPNYSSELNVNALLLGDSALYLCASSWGNGELFFGEGSRLTVL.

Only a few counts were recorded for this clone. CDR3 sequence (DNA): TGTGCCAGCAGCTTAGTAAGGACTAGTTCCTACGAGCAGTACTTC. Amino acid sequence: CASSLVRTSSYEQYF. V and J are TRBV7-2 and TRBJ2-7; 7 bases match TRBD2. The CDR3 contains 15 residues. Per the germline V gene, CDR1 is SGHTA and CDR2 is FQGNSA. V was clipped by 1 base and J by 1 base; unmatched bases: 4. Based on the CDR3 plus reference TRBV7-2 and TRBJ2-7, the full variable domain is GAGVSQSPSNKVTEKGKDVELRCDPISGHTALYWYRQSLGQGLEFLIYFQGNSAPDKSGLPSDRFSAERTGGSVSTLTIQRTQQEDSAVYLCASSLVRTSSYEQYFGPGTRLTVT.

This clone came up a few times. The chain is built from TRBV7-9 and TRBJ2-4, with D perhaps matching TRBD1 or TRBD2 (6 bases each). The length of the CDR3 is 16 residues. V was cut by 2 bases and J by 0 bases, with 11 bases left in between. The germline V gene encodes CDR1 SEHNR and CDR2 FQNEAQ (reference sequence). The CDR3 DNA follows: TGTGCCAGCAGCTTATCGGGGGCTATAGCCAAAAACATTCAGTACTTC. Protein: CASSLSGAIAKNIQYF.

This clone was counted ten times or more. The chain has TRBV18 and TRBJ2-1; 7 bases align to TRBD2. The CDR3 sequence is 14 residues long. Germline-derived CDR1 and CDR2 are KGHSH and LQKENI. Trimming cost V 4 bases and J 7 bases; bases outside gene matches: 7. The CDR3 spells CASSLRGRSNEQFF. The CDR3 DNA follows: TGTGCCAGCTCACTTCGCGGGAGATCAAATGAGCAGTTCTTC. Using reference TRBV18 and TRBJ2-1 for the parts outside the CDR3, the full variable domain is NAGVMQNPRHLVRRRGQEARLRCSPMKGHSHVYWYRQLPEEGLKFMVYLQKENIIDESGMPKERFSAEFPKEGPSILRIQQVVRGDSAAYFCASSLRGRSNEQFFGPGTRLTVL.

Of note for this clone: The junction and the germline gene differ at one end; a read error may be behind it. CDR3 sequence: CASSLAWTSGPLVF. CDR3 bases: TGTGCCAGCAGCTTAGCCTGGACTAGCGGGCCCCTAGTGTTC. This chain uses TRBV7-9 with TRBJ2-7, with 11 positions matching TRBD2. The germline gives CDR1 SEHNR, CDR2 FQNEAQ (reference sequence). The CDR3 is 14 residues long.

The chain joins TRBV30 to TRBJ1-2; TRBD1 matches 10 bases. The V gene's germline CDR1 is GTSNPN and CDR2 SVGIG (reference sequence). V lost 3 bases and J lost 7; bases outside the gene matches: 2. The CDR3 contains 12 residues. The CDR3 DNA reads TGTGCCTGGAGAGACAGGGGGCTTGGCTACACCTTC. Protein: CAWRDRGLGYTF. Looking up the rest from reference TRBV30 and TRBJ1-2 gives the full variable domain: SQTIHQWPATLVQPVGSPLSLECTVEGTSNPNLYWYRQAAGRGLQLLFYSVGIGQISSEVPQNLSASRPQDRQFILSSKKLLLSDSGFYLCAWRDRGLGYTFGSGTRLTVV.

In DNA form, the CDR3 reads TGTGCCAGCAGCTTAGAGGTTGGAGATCGACTAGCCAAAAACATTCAGTACTTC. Encoded protein: CASSLEVGDRLAKNIQYF. J is TRBJ2-4 and V is TRBV7-8; D is unresolved. With 1 base removed from V and 0 bases from J, the gap between germline ends came to 16 bases. Germline V gene data show CDR1 as SGHVS and CDR2 as FQNEAQ. The CDR3 extends over 18 amino acids.